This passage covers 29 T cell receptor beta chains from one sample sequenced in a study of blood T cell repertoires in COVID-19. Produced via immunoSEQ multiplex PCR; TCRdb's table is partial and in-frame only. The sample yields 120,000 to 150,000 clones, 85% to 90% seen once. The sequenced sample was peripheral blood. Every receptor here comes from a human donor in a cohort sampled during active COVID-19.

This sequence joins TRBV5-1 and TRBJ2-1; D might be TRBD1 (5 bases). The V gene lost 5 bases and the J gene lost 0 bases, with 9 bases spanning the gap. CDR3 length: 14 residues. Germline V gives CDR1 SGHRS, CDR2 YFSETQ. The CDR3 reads CASSGQASYNEQFF. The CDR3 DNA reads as TGCGCCAGCAGTGGACAAGCCTCCTACAATGAGCAGTTCTTC.

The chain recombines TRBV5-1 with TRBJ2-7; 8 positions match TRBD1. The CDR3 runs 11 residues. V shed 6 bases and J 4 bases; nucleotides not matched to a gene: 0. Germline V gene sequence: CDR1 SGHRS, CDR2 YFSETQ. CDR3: CASNRGYEQYF. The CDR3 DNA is TGCGCCAGCAACAGGGGGTACGAGCAGTACTTC.

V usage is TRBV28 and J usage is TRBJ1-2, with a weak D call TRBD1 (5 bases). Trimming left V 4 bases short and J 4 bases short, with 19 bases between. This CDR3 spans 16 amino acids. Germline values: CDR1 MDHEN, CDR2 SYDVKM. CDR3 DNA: TGTGCCAGCAGTTACCGCCCGGTACGGACACCCTATGGCTACACCTTC. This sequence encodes CASSYRPVRTPYGYTF.

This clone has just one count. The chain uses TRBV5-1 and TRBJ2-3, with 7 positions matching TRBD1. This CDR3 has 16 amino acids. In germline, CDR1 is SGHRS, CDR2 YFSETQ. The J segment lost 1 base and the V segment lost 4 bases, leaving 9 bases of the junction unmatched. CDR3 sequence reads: CASSRQSQGGTDTQYF. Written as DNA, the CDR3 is TGCGCCAGCAGCAGACAGAGCCAGGGGGGCACAGATACGCAGTATTTT. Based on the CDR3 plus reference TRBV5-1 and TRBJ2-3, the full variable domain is KAGVTQTPRYLIKTRGQQVTLSCSPISGHRSVSWYQQTPGQGLQFLFEYFSETQRNKGNFPGRFSGRQFSNSRSEMNVSTLELGDSALYLCASSRQSQGGTDTQYFGPGTRLTVL.

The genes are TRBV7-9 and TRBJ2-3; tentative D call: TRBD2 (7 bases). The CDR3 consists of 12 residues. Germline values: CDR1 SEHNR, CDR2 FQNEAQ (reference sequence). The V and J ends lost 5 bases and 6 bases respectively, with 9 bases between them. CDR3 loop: CASSGGADTQYF. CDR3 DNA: TGTGCCAGCAGCGGGGGGGCCGATACGCAGTATTTT.

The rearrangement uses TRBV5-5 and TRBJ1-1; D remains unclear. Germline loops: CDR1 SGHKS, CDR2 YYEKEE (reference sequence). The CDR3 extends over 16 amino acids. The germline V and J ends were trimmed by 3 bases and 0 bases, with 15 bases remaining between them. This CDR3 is CASSYRVTGMNTEAFF. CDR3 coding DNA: TGTGCCAGCAGCTATCGCGTCACGGGGATGAACACTGAAGCTTTCTTT.

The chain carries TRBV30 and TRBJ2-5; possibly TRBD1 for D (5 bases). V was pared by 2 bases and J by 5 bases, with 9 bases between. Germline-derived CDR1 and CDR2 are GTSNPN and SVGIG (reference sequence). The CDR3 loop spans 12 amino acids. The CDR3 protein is CAWSLYRETQYF. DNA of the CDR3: TGTGCCTGGAGTCTCTACAGGGAGACCCAGTACTTC.

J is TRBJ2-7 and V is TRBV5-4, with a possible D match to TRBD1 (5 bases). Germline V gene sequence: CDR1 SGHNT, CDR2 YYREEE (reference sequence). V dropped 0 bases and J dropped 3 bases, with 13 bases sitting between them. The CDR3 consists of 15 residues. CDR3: CASSLAGQGFYEQYF. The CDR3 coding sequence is TGTGCCAGCAGCTTGGCCGGACAAGGATTCTACGAGCAGTACTTC.

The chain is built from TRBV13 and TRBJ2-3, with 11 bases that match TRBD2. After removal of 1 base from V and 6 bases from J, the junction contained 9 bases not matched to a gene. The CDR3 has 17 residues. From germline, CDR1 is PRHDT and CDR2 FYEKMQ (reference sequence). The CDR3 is CASSLVVTSGSPDTQYF. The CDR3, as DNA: TGTGCCAGCAGCTTAGTTGTCACTAGCGGGAGCCCGGATACGCAGTATTTT. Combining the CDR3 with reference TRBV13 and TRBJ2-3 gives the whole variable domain AAGVIQSPRHLIKEKRETATLKCYPIPRHDTVYWYQQGPGQDPQFLISFYEKMQSDKGSIPDRFSAQQFSDYHSELNMSSLELGDSALYFCASSLVVTSGSPDTQYFGPGTRLTVL.

This CDR3 is CASWTSGPTYEQYF. As DNA, the CDR3 is TGTGCCAGCTGGACTAGCGGGCCTACCTACGAGCAGTACTTC. This chain uses TRBV27 with TRBJ2-7; 11 nucleotides agree with TRBD2. The CDR3 is 14 residues long. Per the germline V gene, CDR1 is MNHEY and CDR2 is SMNVEV (reference sequence). The V and J ends lost 8 bases and 2 bases, in that order; junction bases with no gene match: 5.

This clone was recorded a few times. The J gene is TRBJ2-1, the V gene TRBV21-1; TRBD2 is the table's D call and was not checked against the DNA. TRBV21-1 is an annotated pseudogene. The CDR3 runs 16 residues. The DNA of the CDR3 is TGTGCCAGCAGCCCCAGACTAGCGGGAGCCCACAATGAGCAGTTCTTC. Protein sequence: CASSPRLAGAHNEQFF.

The CDR3 region is CASNLGQGGHTEAFF. CDR3 sequence (DNA): TGCGCCAGCAACCTCGGACAGGGAGGGCACACTGAAGCTTTCTTT. The chain is built from TRBV4-1 and TRBJ1-1, with TRBD1 identical over 8 bases. The J segment lost 3 bases and the V segment lost 7 bases, leaving 10 bases of the junction unmatched. Germline assignment: CDR1 MGHRA and CDR2 YSYEKL. The CDR3 spans 15 residues.

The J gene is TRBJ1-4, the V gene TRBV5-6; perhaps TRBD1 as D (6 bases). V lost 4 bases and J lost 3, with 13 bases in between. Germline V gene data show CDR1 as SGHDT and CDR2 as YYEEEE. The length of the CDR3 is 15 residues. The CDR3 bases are TGTGCCAGCAGCCAACACAGGGTGGCTAATGAAAAACTGTTTTTT. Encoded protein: CASSQHRVANEKLFF.

The CDR3 protein is CASSERGDAEAFF. CDR3 DNA: TGTGCCAGCAGCGAGCGGGGGGACGCTGAAGCTTTCTTT. The chain joins TRBV5-6 to TRBJ1-1; D may be TRBD1 (5 bases). V was pared by 4 bases and J by 6 bases, with 13 bases between. The CDR3 extends over 13 amino acids. Germline CDR1 and CDR2: SGHDT and YYEEEE.

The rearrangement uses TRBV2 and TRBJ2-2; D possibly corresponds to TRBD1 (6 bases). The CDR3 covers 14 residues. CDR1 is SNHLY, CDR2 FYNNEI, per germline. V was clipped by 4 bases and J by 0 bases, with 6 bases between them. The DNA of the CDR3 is TGTGCCAGCAGTGGGGGGCCGAACACCGGGGAGCTGTTTTTT. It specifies CASSGGPNTGELFF.

The CDR3 here is CASSGRSGTGIEKLFF. The CDR3 bases are TGTGCCAGCAGCGGCCGCTCCGGGACAGGGATAGAAAAACTGTTTTTT. The genes are TRBV3-1 (or the pseudogene TRBV3-2) and TRBJ1-4; 9 bases align to TRBD1. CDR3 length equals 16 residues. Per the germline V gene, CDR1 is LGHDT and CDR2 is YNNKEL (reference sequence). J lost 8 bases, V lost 5 bases, and 12 bases had no gene match.

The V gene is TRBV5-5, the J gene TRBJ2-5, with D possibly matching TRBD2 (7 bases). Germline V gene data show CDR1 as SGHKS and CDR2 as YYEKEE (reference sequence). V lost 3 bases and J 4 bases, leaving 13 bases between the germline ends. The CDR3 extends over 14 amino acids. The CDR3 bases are TGTGCCAGCAGCTCAACCCGGGGGGCAGAGACCCAGTACTTC. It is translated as CASSSTRGAETQYF.

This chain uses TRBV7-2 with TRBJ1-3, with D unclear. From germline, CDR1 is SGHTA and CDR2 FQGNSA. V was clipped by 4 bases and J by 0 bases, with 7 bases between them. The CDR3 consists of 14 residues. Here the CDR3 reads CASSSDSSGNTIYF. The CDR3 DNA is TGTGCCAGCAGCTCTGATAGCTCTGGAAACACCATATATTTT.

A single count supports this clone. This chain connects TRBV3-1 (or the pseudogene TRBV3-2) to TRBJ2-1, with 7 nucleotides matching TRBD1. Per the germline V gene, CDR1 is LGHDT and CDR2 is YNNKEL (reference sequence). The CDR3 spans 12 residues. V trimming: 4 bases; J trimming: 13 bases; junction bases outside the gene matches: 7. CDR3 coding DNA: TGTGCCAGCAGCCGTCTCGGGACAGATCAGTTCTTC. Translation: CASSRLGTDQFF.

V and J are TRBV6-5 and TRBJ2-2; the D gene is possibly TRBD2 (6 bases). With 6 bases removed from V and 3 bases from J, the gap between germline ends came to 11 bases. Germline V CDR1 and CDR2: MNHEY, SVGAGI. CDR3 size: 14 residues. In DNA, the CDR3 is TGTGCCAGCAGGATGGCTAGCGACACCGGGGAGCTGTTTTTT. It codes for CASRMASDTGELFF.

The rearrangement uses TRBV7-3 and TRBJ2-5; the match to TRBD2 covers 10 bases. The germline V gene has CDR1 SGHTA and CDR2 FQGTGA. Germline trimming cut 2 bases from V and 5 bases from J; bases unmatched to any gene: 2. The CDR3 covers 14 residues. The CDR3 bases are TGTGCCAGCAGCTTACTAGCGGGAGCTGAGACCCAGTACTTC. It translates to CASSLLAGAETQYF.

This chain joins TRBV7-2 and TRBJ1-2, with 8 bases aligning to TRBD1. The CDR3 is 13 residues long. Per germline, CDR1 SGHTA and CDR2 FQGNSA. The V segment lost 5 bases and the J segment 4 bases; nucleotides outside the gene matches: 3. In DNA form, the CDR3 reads TGTGCCAGCAGCCCCGGGACAGGCTATGGCTACACCTTC. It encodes CASSPGTGYGYTF.

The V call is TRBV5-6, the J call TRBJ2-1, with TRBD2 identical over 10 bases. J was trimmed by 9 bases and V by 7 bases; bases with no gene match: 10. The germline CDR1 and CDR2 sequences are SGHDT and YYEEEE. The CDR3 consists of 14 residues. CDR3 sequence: CASQPSGSLGEQFF. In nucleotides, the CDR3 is TGTGCCAGCCAACCTAGCGGGAGCTTGGGTGAGCAGTTCTTC.

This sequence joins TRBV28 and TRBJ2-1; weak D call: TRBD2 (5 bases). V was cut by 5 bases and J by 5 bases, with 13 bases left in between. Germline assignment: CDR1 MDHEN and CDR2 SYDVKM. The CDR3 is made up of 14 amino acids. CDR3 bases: TGTGCCAGCAGTAGCGGACTTACTCACAATGAGCAGTTCTTC. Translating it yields CASSSGLTHNEQFF.

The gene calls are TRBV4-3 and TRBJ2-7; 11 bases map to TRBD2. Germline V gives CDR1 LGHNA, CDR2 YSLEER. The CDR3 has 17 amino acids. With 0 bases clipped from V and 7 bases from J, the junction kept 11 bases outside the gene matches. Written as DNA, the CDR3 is TGCGCCAGCAGCCAAGATCTCGGGACTAGCGGTTTTTTGGAGCAGTACTTC. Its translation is CASSQDLGTSGFLEQYF.

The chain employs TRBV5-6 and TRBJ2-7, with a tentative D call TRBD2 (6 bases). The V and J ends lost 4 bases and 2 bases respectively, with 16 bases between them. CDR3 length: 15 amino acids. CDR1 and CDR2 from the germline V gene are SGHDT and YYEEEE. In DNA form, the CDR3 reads TGTGCCAGCAGCCCTTGGGAGGCTGGGGCCTACGAGCAGTACTTC. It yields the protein CASSPWEAGAYEQYF.

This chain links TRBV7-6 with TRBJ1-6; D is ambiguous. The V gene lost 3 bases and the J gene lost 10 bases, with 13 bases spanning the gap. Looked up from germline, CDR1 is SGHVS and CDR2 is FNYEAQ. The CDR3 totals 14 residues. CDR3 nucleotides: TGTGCCAGCAGCTTCGGAAGCACAGAATCACCCCTCCACTTT. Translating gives CASSFGSTESPLHF.

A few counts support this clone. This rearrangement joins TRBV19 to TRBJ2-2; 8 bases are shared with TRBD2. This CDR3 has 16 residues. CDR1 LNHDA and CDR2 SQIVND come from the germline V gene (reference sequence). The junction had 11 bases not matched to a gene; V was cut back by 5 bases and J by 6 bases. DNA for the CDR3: TGTGCCAGTAGTCCCCGTGCGCAGCGGGGGCCCGGGGAGCTGTTTTTT. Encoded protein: CASSPRAQRGPGELFF.

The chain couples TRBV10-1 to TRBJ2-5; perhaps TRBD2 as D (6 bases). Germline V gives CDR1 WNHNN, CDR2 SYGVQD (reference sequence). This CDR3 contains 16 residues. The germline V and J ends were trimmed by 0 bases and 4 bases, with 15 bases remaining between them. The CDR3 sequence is CASSESRDAAGETQYF. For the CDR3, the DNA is TGCGCCAGCAGTGAGTCGCGGGATGCCGCGGGAGAGACCCAGTACTTC.